These T cell receptor beta chains were read from a single sample in a study of siplizumab effects on memory and regulatory T cells. Sequencing used immunoSEQ multiplex PCR; TCRdb keeps in-frame clones, though not all of them. The sample holds about 26,000 clones; 65% to 90% are singletons and the top ten take more than 20%. Sample: memory CD4+ T cells sorted from blood. These TCRs come from a human donor in good health. Both conserved end residues are part of each CDR3. The D gene is left open where the match is weak. A clone size is listed for some rows: how often the clone was seen (once, few, many), or a class if it is expanded.

v_call	d_call	clone_size	j_call	cdr3_nt	cdr3_aa
TRBV29-1	-	-	TRBJ2-3	TGCAGCGTTGAAGAACGGCAGGTTCGGCCTGGTCGAAGCACAGATACGCAGTATTTT	CSVEERQVRPGRSTDTQYF
TRBV7-3	-	-	TRBJ2-1	TGTGCCAGCAGCTTGGATACGGGCCGTACAGTTGAGCAGTTCTTC	CASSLDTGRTVEQFF
TRBV12-5	-	-	TRBJ2-4	TGTGCTAGTGCCCTAGGGAGGTTGGAGAACATTCAGTACTTC	CASALGRLENIQYF
TRBV2	-	-	TRBJ1-5	TGTGCCAGCAGTATAACAATCGATCAGCCCCAGCATTTT	CASSITIDQPQHF
TRBV30	-	-	TRBJ1-2	TGTGCCTGTTCCCTGGGTCAGGGAGATGGCTACACCTTC	CACSLGQGDGYTF
TRBV9	-	-	TRBJ2-1	TGTGCCAGCAGCGTAGTTGGGATCGGGGGCAATGAGCAGTTCTTC	CASSVVGIGGNEQFF
TRBV5-1	-	-	TRBJ1-4	TGCGCCAGCAGCTTGAGTACAACAACTAATGAAAAACTGTTTTTT	CASSLSTTTNEKLFF
TRBV19	-	-	TRBJ1-1	TGTGCCAGTACCCTCAGACACAACACTGAAGCTTTCTTT	CASTLRHNTEAFF
TRBV4-2	-	-	TRBJ1-5	TGTGCCAGCAACCAAGAGTCGGCGGGCAATCAGCCCCAGCATTTT	CASNQESAGNQPQHF
TRBV19	TRBD2	-	TRBJ2-1	TGTGCCACAACCGGACTAGCGGGAGGGGTTGAGCAGTTCTTC	CATTGLAGGVEQFF
TRBV7-8	TRBD2	-	TRBJ2-3	TGTGCCAGCAGCTTAGCTGCTAGCGGGAGCCCCACAGATACGCAGTATTTT	CASSLAASGSPTDTQYF
TRBV28	-	-	TRBJ2-2	TGTGCTTCCGGGACTCTCAACACCGGGGAGCTGTTTTTT	CASGTLNTGELFF
TRBV14	TRBD1	-	TRBJ1-1	TGTGCCAGCAGCCAAATTACGGAAGGACAGGGGGCGAAGACTGAAGCTTTCTTT	CASSQITEGQGAKTEAFF
TRBV28	TRBD1	few	TRBJ1-5	TGTGCCAGCCGACAGGGGAGTCAGCCCCAGCATTTT	CASRQGSQPQHF
TRBV6-1	-	few	TRBJ2-4	TGTGCCAGCAGTGAAGGAGCCAAAAACATTCAGTACTTC	CASSEGAKNIQYF
TRBV11-2	TRBD1	-	TRBJ2-7	TGTGCCAGCAGCTCTAGGACAGGGGCCGGCGAGCAGTACTTC	CASSSRTGAGEQYF
TRBV5-1	-	-	TRBJ2-7	TGCGCCAGCAGCTTGATGGCAGGCCCCTACGAGCAGTACTTC	CASSLMAGPYEQYF
TRBV7-3	-	-	TRBJ1-1	TGTGCCAGCAGCTTAGACAGAAGCACTGAAGCTTTCTTT	CASSLDRSTEAFF
TRBV11-2	-	-	TRBJ1-6	TGTGCCAGCAGCTTGGGGGTCAGTTCACCCCTCCACTTT	CASSLGVSSPLHF
TRBV7-9	TRBD2	-	TRBJ2-5	TGTGCCAGCAGCTTCGGAAACAGCGGGAGTGAGACCCAGTACTTC	CASSFGNSGSETQYF
TRBV6-7	TRBD1	-	TRBJ1-1	TGTGCCAGCAGTCACATCCCAGCAGGGGGCACTGAAGCTTTCTTT	CASSHIPAGGTEAFF
TRBV5-1	-	-	TRBJ2-3	TGCGCCAGCAGCTTTCAGGGAGAGCTTCCAGATACGCAGTATTTT	CASSFQGELPDTQYF
TRBV5-1	TRBD1	-	TRBJ1-1	TGCGCCAGCAGCTTGAACCCGGGACAGGGGGAAGCTTTCTTT	CASSLNPGQGEAFF
TRBV11-1	TRBD1	-	TRBJ2-1	TGTGCCAGCAGCCCTCGGGACAGGGGGTATGAGCAGTTCTTC	CASSPRDRGYEQFF
TRBV18	TRBD1	-	TRBJ1-2	TGTGCCAGCTCACAAGACAGGGCTGGCTACACCTTC	CASSQDRAGYTF
TRBV5-1	TRBD2	-	TRBJ2-5	TGCGCCAGCAGCGGACGGGACTACGAGACCCAGTACTTC	CASSGRDYETQYF
TRBV6-6	TRBD1	-	TRBJ2-5	TGTGCCAGCAGGGTGGGACAGAAAGAGACCCAGTACTTC	CASRVGQKETQYF
TRBV7-9	TRBD1	-	TRBJ2-2	TGTGCCAGCAGCTTGGGACAGTCGAACACCGGGGAGCTGTTTTTT	CASSLGQSNTGELFF
TRBV7-2	-	-	TRBJ1-4	TGTGCCAGCAGCTTAACCCGTCAGGAAAAACTGTTTTTT	CASSLTRQEKLFF
TRBV18	-	-	TRBJ2-1	TGTGCCAGCTCACCACGAAGACAGGCGATCAATGAGCAGTTCTTC	CASSPRRQAINEQFF
TRBV6-1	TRBD2	-	TRBJ2-1	TGTGCCAGCAAGCCAGCGGGAGTCTACAATGAGCAGTTCTTC	CASKPAGVYNEQFF
TRBV6-1	TRBD2	-	TRBJ2-2	TGTGCCAGCAGTGAGCGGACTAGCGGCACCGGGGAGCTGTTTTTT	CASSERTSGTGELFF
TRBV19	TRBD1	-	TRBJ2-3	TGTGCCACTGGACAGGGGCTGGGAGATACGCAGTATTTT	CATGQGLGDTQYF
TRBV20-1	-	-	TRBJ1-2	TGCAGTGCTAGGGATAATGACGGCTACACCTTC	CSARDNDGYTF
TRBV30	-	-	TRBJ1-1	TGTGCCTGGAGTGAATGGGGGGGACGAAACACTGAAGCTTTCTTT	CAWSEWGGRNTEAFF
TRBV4-1	-	few	TRBJ2-1	TGCGCCAGCAGCCAAGATCCCGCGACTAACTACAATGAGCAGTTCTTC	CASSQDPATNYNEQFF
TRBV6-1	TRBD2	-	TRBJ2-1	TGTGCCAGCAGTGTTGGGAGCGGGATGTGGGACAATGAGCAGTTCTTC	CASSVGSGMWDNEQFF
TRBV5-6	-	medium-sized	TRBJ2-3	TGTGCCAGCAGCTTGGCCAAAACAGATACGCAGTATTTT	CASSLAKTDTQYF
TRBV7-2	-	once	TRBJ2-1	TGTGCCAGCAGCCAAACGGGACTCGTCAAGGGGCAGTTCTTC	CASSQTGLVKGQFF
TRBV19	TRBD2	-	TRBJ2-7	TGTGCCAGTACCCCTAGGGGACTAGCGTCTGGTGAGCAGTACTTC	CASTPRGLASGEQYF
TRBV6-1	-	-	TRBJ2-7	TGTGCCAGCAGCGAGGCGGCGGGATACGAGCAGTACTTC	CASSEAAGYEQYF
TRBV27	-	-	TRBJ2-1	TGTGCCAGCAGCCTCGGGAGGCGGGACAACTACAATGAGCAGTTCTTC	CASSLGRRDNYNEQFF
TRBV18	TRBD2	-	TRBJ2-1	TGTGCCAGCTCACCACGAACGGGAGGGCCTTACAATGAGCAGTTCTTC	CASSPRTGGPYNEQFF
TRBV19	-	-	TRBJ1-1	TGTGCCAGTAAAGGGCAGATGAACACTGAAGCTTTCTTT	CASKGQMNTEAFF
TRBV4-2	-	once	TRBJ2-2	TGTGCCAGCAGCCAAGATGTGGGCACCGGGGAGCTGTTTTTT	CASSQDVGTGELFF